This section outlines one TCR beta chain sequence together with its context. Which antigen it targets is not known. No much larger clonotype is one base removed from it; base qualities were not supplied. This specimen comes from a study of cytomegalovirus exposure and HLA in healthy donors (dated by TCRdb to 2017 to 2019). Notes on the research overall: According to an earlier analysis of several hundred of the donors, about 180 million T cells yielded roughly 110 million unique TCR beta sequences and less than 300 Gb of sequence data. An early release covering approximately 600 HLA-typed donors comprised about 320 gigabases of sequencing data and around 85 million unique TCR sequences. A separate validation cohort of over a hundred different subjects was used in addition to the 666-subject first cohort. Using immunosequencing, the study profiled T cell repertoires from about 620 subjects and related those repertoires to cytomegalovirus serostatus. In a later analysis, previously published TCR beta repertoires from 500 to 750 donors were re-analyzed and high-resolution HLA genotyping was added so that TCR occurrence patterns could be studied. Every discovery cohort repertoire had been produced on one sequencing platform. Rather than using new phenotypic data, the later analysis identified candidate immune exposures from TCR beta sequences and from how often those sequences occurred across donors. Donor age, sex, ethnicity and CMV serostatus were compiled alongside the repertoire data. Typing coverage varied by locus: 629-630 donors for A, B, C, DRB1 and DQB1; approximately 520 for DQA1; 600 to 610 for DPA1; around 450 for DPB1. A later genetic analysis took genome-wide SNP genotypes for about 60% of the roughly 670 donors and used that subset as a discovery cohort. Among the roughly 400 genotyped donors, around 79% belonged to the genetic ancestry cluster associated with self-reported Caucasian donors. Roughly 5 DR-DQ haplotypes were handled as single units for association and clustering, since linkage in the cohort was strong. To predict cytomegalovirus infection status, the study combined high-throughput TCR immunosequencing, statistical association of individual TCRs with disease status, and machine learning. HLA typing covered class I and class II loci at four-digit resolution. The study aimed to test whether signatures of past pathogen exposure could be identified by cataloging public T cell receptors. To decide whether each TCR beta V gene segment behaved as functional or pseudogenic, an earlier analysis of some 540 of the donors relied on high-throughput TCR beta sequencing. Among a few hundred genotyped donors of the cohort, an average of around 240,000 unique TCR beta nucleotide sequences were sequenced per donor, around a sixth of them non-productive.

From its cysteine to its phenylalanine, the CDR3 spans 15 amino acids. The kept DNA is CDR3 alone, 45 bases in frame from the first base. Sequences SGHKS (CDR1) and YYEKEE (CDR2) are obtained from the germline V gene (reference sequence). For this chain, trimming is 4 bases at the V end and 4 bases at the J end, and the number of junction bases without a gene match is 9. The library relied on the immunoSEQ multiplex PCR assay. The multiplex PCR relied on a mix of 60 forward primers for TCR Vbeta segments and 13 reverse primers for TCR Jbeta segments. Amplification of the CDR3 region of rearranged TCR beta genes was performed with a multiplex PCR assay on genomic DNA. Amplified TCR beta libraries were sequenced as 87-base-pair reads on the Illumina HiSeq System. As for the original processing: In a later analysis, 77 million or so unique TCR beta chains were counted across the approximately 620 repertoires, and roughly 11 million of these chains were shared by at least two donors. Raw reads were error-corrected and collapsed into unique sequences by a nearest-neighbor algorithm in which closely related sequences were merged to remove PCR and sequencing errors. To assign V, D and J gene segments, CDR3 sequences were aligned to IMGT reference sequences. For a sequence to be retained, at least a six-nucleotide match to both a V gene segment and a J gene segment was required. Rearrangements were called productive when the CDR3 lacked stop codons and stayed in frame with V and J; all others were non-productive. CDR3 was defined by IMGT convention, running from the second conserved V-encoded cysteine to the conserved J-encoded phenylalanine. Sequences without an unambiguous match to a single V gene segment were excluded from the earlier analysis of 450 to 750 of the donors. In an earlier analysis of approximately 610 of the donors, V segments were called functional above 56.7% productive rearrangements and were called segregating when the between-donor standard deviation exceeded 5%. A statistical classification framework was developed to diagnose cytomegalovirus status using the catalog of TCR beta chain sequences. In a later analysis, TCR nucleotide sequences were compared against IMGT/GENE-DB human TR gene sequences so that V and J genes could be assigned. The TCRdist pipeline was used in a later analysis to assign CDR3 sequences and most-parsimonious VDJ recombination scenarios. In a later analysis, each TCR beta chain was defined by its CDR3 amino acid sequence together with its V-gene family, and reads lacking a unique V-gene family were excluded. A later analysis removed 550 to 700 highly shared, low-generation-probability nucleotide sequences to deal with suspected cross-contamination and a sequencing artifact. In a later analysis, a clonal expansion index was calculated for each public chain from normalized within-repertoire ranks of inferred template counts. In a later analysis, generation probabilities were computed with a VDJ recombination model fitted to out-of-frame rearrangements, and the resulting probabilities were checked against IGoR. In a later analysis, hypergeometric tests were used to score TCR-TCR, TCR-HLA and TCR-CMV co-occurrence, with a repertoire-size bias correction applied to TCR pairs. In a later analysis, false discovery rates were estimated by permuting HLA or CMV assignments 20 times. A later analysis grouped co-occurring TCRs with DBSCAN, adding TCRdist sequence similarity when clustering within HLA-allele-positive subsets. For co-occurrence clustering, repertoires with fewer than 30,000 or more than 120,000 public chains were excluded, along with about five repertoires with anomalous nucleotide sharing. TCRdb limited this immuneACCESS table to in-frame rearrangements with V and J called. A share of clones is missing; checked studies link under half to unresolved V genes, and the rest is unexplained. That table furnishes V, J and clone size, whereas the DNA furnished D and trimming. Present in this sample are more than 85,000 clones, approximately 69% of which were seen just once. Roughly 3% of the sample goes to the ten largest clones.

In total, 500 to 700 healthy bone marrow donors made up the cohort. All cohort members were sampled while nominally healthy, although unrecorded immune exposures were likely present. The donor tested CMV seronegative, placing the donor among the 350 or so seronegative members of the cohort. Each donor provided a peripheral blood sample, and peripheral blood mononuclear cells were used for TCR beta sequencing. Genomic DNA extraction from the blood cell samples was performed with the Qiagen DNeasy Blood Extraction Kit. Study-wide findings and limitations: Roughly uniform sequencing depth across donors was assumed in presence/absence analyses, although this assumption may not hold. According to a later analysis, parvovirus B19, influenza, CMV and Epstein-Barr virus appeared linked to several top co-occurrence clusters. The study gave a list of under 200 TCR beta chains associated with cytomegalovirus. Most TCR sequences were observed very rarely across donors, whereas some public TCRs were present in many individuals. A few of the identified cytomegalovirus-associated TCR beta chains were confirmed in vitro to be specific for cytomegalovirus antigens. Because some donors lacked HLA typing at each locus, the association tests relied only on the typed subset. In a later genetic analysis, fewer N-insertions in productive TCRs were reported among donors in an Asian-associated ancestry cluster than the approximately 630-donor mean. The 87-base-pair reads could not distinguish some IMGT-functional V segments, including TRBV6-2 and TRBV6-3, so those segments were excluded. According to a later analysis, most CMV-associated TCR beta chains appeared to be HLA-restricted, and the HLA associations seemed to be driven largely by CMV exposure. A cluster of highly shared sequence variants was judged likely to be a technical artifact of the sequencing pipeline. The cohort was sequenced for TCR beta chains only, and without alpha or paired-chain data the features that could be detected were limited. V-gene and J-gene trimming of TCR beta chains was associated with a missense DCLRE1C variant in a later genetic analysis, and the association was replicated in an independent cohort. The authors suggested that the approach could potentially be generalized to other disease states and immunological phenotypes. Broadly in line with IMGT annotations, most TCR beta V segments showed up in productive rearrangements about 87% or about 30% of the time in an earlier analysis of some 590 of the donors. Approximately 16 rarely observed V segments, including chromosome 9 orphons, were excluded from the earlier analysis of approximately 500 of the donors because counts were too low. The classifier was reported to diagnose cytomegalovirus status with high specificity and sensitivity in both the original and validation cohorts. In a later analysis, HLA-associated TCR beta chains showed more clonal expansion and lower generation probabilities than non-associated chains that were equally common. Linkage disequilibrium might explain the correlated functional status among segregating V segments, but an unknown experimental factor could not be excluded. A later analysis found that TCR association rates varied across HLA loci, with DRB1 alleles showing the most associated TCRs and HLA-C alleles the fewest. A later analysis associated 15,000 to 20,000 TCR beta sequences with specific HLA alleles at a false discovery rate of 0.05. When HLA alleles, especially DR and DQ, strongly co-occurred, TCR associations were difficult to assign to individual alleles. A further reported finding was that TCR beta sequences accurately predicted the HLA-A and HLA-B alleles for most subjects in the first cohort. For the cohort, immune exposure information was limited to CMV serostatus.

This TCR was sampled from a young man in good health and CMV-seronegative. The sample taken for sequencing was PBMCs. Recombination linked TRBV5-5 to TRBJ2-3; 7 nucleotides in the junction match TRBD2. The sequenced DNA is TGTGCCAGCAGCCCCCAACGGGAGGTAGCAGATACGCAGTATTTT. The resulting protein is CASSPQREVADTQYF.